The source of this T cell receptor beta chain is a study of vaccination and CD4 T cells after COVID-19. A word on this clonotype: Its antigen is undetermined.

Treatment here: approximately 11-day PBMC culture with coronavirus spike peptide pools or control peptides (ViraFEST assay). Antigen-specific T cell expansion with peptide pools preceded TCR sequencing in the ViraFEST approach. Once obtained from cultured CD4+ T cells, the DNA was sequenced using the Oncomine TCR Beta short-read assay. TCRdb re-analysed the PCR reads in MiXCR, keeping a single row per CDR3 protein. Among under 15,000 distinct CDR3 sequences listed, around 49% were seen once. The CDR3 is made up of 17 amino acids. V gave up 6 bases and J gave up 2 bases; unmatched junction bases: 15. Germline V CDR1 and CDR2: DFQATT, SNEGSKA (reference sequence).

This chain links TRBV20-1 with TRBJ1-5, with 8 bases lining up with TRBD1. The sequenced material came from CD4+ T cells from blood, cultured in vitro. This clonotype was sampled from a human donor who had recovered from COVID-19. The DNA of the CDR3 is TGCAGTGCCCCTTTCGGGCAGGGGGCACGAGGCAATCAGCCCCAGCATTTT. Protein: CSAPFGQGARGNQPQHF.